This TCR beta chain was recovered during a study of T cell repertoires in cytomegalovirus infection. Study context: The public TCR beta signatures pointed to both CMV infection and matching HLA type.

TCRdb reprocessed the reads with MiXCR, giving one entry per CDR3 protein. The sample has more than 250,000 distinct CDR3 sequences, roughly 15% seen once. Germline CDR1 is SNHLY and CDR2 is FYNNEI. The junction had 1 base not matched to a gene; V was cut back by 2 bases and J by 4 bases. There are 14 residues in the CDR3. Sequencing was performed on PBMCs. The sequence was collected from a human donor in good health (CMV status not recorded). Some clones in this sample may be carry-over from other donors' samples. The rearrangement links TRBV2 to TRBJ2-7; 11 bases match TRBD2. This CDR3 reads CASSERTSGYEQYF. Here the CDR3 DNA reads TGTGCCAGCAGTGAAAGGACTAGCGGGTACGAGCAGTACTTC.